The following is a TCR beta chain sequence with its context. Its antigen is unknown. The entry originates in a study of T cell responses to AZD1222 COVID-19 vaccine. Study context: Whether given at about 4 or about 12 weeks, second doses were pooled.

The table came from immunoSEQ multiplex PCR; TCRdb's copy has only in-frame clones and leaves some out. This table holds more than 95,000 clones, 93% found once. Per the germline V gene, CDR1 is SGHRS and CDR2 is YFSETQ. CDR3 length equals 16 residues. Trimming took 4 bases from V and 2 from J; bases not matched to a gene: 9. Findings and limits, study-wide: In the spike-specific TCR repertoire, nearly half reportedly target unmutated variant regions. It was only a handful of AZD1222 recipients who were seropositive at baseline. Donors were mostly white British, more females; clonal diversity possibly underestimated.

Sequencing used peripheral blood, obtained on day 0 of AZD1222 vaccination. This sequence originates from an adult in good health. The J gene is TRBJ2-7, the V gene TRBV5-1, with 10 bases fitting TRBD1. The CDR3 sequence: CASSRGPGQGAYEQYF. DNA for the CDR3: TGCGCCAGCAGCCGAGGTCCCGGACAGGGGGCCTACGAGCAGTACTTC.